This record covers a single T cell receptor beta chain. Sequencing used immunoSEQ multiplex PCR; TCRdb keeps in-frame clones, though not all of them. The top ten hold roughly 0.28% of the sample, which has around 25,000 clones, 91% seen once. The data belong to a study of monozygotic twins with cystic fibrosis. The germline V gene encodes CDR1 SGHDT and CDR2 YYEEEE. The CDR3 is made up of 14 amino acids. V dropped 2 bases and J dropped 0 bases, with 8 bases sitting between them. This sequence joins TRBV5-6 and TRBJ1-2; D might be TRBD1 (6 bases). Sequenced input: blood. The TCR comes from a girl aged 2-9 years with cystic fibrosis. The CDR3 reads CASSFWTANYGYTF. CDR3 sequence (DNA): TGTGCCAGCAGCTTTTGGACAGCTAACTATGGCTACACCTTC.